The 8 T cell receptor beta chains given below trace back to one sample, sequenced in a study of a mutant IDH1 vaccine in newly diagnosed glioma. Time point noted: week 5, during vaccination. In every dose of vaccine, 300 ug of mutant IDH1 20-mer peptide was given alongside topical imiquimod. Clones were sequenced by immunoSEQ multiplex PCR, and TCRdb holds only the in-frame ones, with some missing. The table records 45,000 to 60,000 clones, 78% of them present only once. These receptors are not linked to any known antigen. The sequenced sample was PBMCs, obtained from a glioma patient whose treatment included an IDH1 peptide vaccine. These receptor sequences come from a man aged 50-59 years with glioma.

The V call is TRBV27, the J call TRBJ1-6, with D possibly matching TRBD1 (6 bases). V was cut by 7 bases and J by 6 bases, with 10 bases left in between. The CDR3 runs to 13 residues. Per the germline V gene, CDR1 is MNHEY and CDR2 is SMNVEV (reference sequence). The CDR3 loop is CASNRAGNSPLHF. CDR3 bases: TGTGCCAGCAACAGGGCGGGTAATTCACCCCTCCACTTT.

Here the CDR3 reads CASSPVGGRGNYGYTF. The DNA of the CDR3 is TGTGCCAGCAGCCCAGTCGGGGGGCGTGGTAACTATGGCTACACCTTC. This chain connects TRBV7-9 to TRBJ1-2; the D gene is possibly TRBD1 (6 bases). This CDR3 spans 16 amino acids. Germline V gives CDR1 SEHNR, CDR2 FQNEAQ (reference sequence). Between the trimmed V and J ends, which lost 5 bases and 1 base, there was a span of 17 bases.

The chain employs TRBV5-6 and TRBJ1-6, with 10 bases aligning to TRBD1. Germline trimming cut 0 bases from V and 8 bases from J; bases unmatched to any gene: 5. Germline V CDR1 and CDR2: SGHDT, YYEEEE. The CDR3 is 16 amino acids. The CDR3 nucleotides read TGTGCCAGCAGCTTGGGGTGGGACAGGGGTTATTCACCCCTCCACTTT. Amino acids: CASSLGWDRGYSPLHF. The full variable domain, rest sourced from reference TRBV5-6 and TRBJ1-6, is DAGVTQSPTHLIKTRGQQVTLRCSPKSGHDTVSWYQQALGQGPQFIFQYYEEEERQRGNFPDRFSGHQFPNYSSELNVNALLLGDSALYLCASSLGWDRGYSPLHFGNGTRLTVT.

This clone was observed a few times. V is TRBV5-1 and J is TRBJ2-3, with a tentative D call TRBD2 (5 bases). V lost 1 base to trimming and J lost 0 bases, with 6 bases between them. CDR3 length: 14 amino acids. CDR1 is SGHRS, CDR2 YFSETQ, per germline. CDR3 residues: CASSLSGSTDTQYF. The CDR3 DNA follows: TGCGCCAGCAGCTTGAGCGGCAGCACAGATACGCAGTATTTT.

The rearrangement uses TRBV4-3 and TRBJ1-2; D possibly corresponds to TRBD1 (6 bases). The length of the CDR3 is 15 residues. The germline V gene has CDR1 LGHNA and CDR2 YSLEER. V was pared by 2 bases and J by 6 bases, with 16 bases between. CDR3 nucleotides: TGCGCCAGCAGCCAATCCAGGGGAGGGTTGGATGGCTACACCTTC. This encodes CASSQSRGGLDGYTF.

J is TRBJ1-2 and V is TRBV7-6; TRBD1 agrees at 9 bases. Germline V gene lookup returns CDR1 SGHVS and CDR2 FNYEAQ. This CDR3 is built from 14 residues. With V trimmed by 5 bases and J by 7 bases, 8 bases remained unmatched. The CDR3 DNA reads as TGTGCCAGCAGCCCAAGGACAGGGGAGACTGGCTACACCTTC. Residues: CASSPRTGETGYTF. The full variable domain, rest sourced from reference TRBV7-6 and TRBJ1-2, is GAGVSQSPRYKVTKRGQDVALRCDPISGHVSLYWYRQALGQGPEFLTYFNYEAQQDKSGLPNDRFSAERPEGSISTLTIQRTEQRDSAMYRCASSPRTGETGYTFGSGTRLTVV.

The V gene is TRBV19, the J gene TRBJ2-5; 9 nucleotides agree with TRBD2. Looked up from germline, CDR1 is LNHDA and CDR2 is SQIVND (reference sequence). CDR3 length: 16 amino acids. V lost 1 base, J lost 1 base, and 4 bases stayed unmatched. The CDR3 coding sequence is TGTGCCAGTAGTATAGTTAGCGGGGGTTTCCAAGAGACCCAGTACTTC. It yields the protein CASSIVSGGFQETQYF.

This rearrangement joins TRBV19 to TRBJ1-1; D remains ambiguous. The V gene lost 3 bases and the J gene lost 1 base, with 15 bases spanning the gap. There are 16 residues in the CDR3. CDR1 and CDR2 (germline): LNHDA, SQIVND (reference sequence). CDR3 sequence: CASSIRAGSGNTEAFF. CDR3 in DNA: TGTGCCAGTAGTATTCGGGCAGGTAGCGGGAACACTGAAGCTTTCTTT.